These T cell receptor beta chains were read from a single sample in a study of blood T cell repertoires in COVID-19. The protocol was immunoSEQ multiplex PCR, while the TCRdb copy is restricted to in-frame clones and leaves out a portion. This table has around 300,000 clones, about nine tenths appearing once. Sequenced input: PBMCs or T cells enriched from blood (not recorded which). The receptor source for this set is a woman aged 18-29 years who had recovered from COVID-19. CDR3s include the opening cysteine and the closing phenylalanine or tryptophan. The order of the fields is clone size, V gene, J gene, D gene, CDR3 protein, CDR3 DNA. A D gene is named only where the DNA matches it firmly. Size is omitted from some rows. Given values are once, few, many or a class for expanded clones.

few	TRBV7-8	TRBJ1-2	TRBD1	CASSNRDRGWGYTF	TGTGCCAGCAGCAACCGAGACAGGGGATGGGGCTACACCTTC
once	TRBV4-2	TRBJ2-7	NA	CASSQDWGGRDLSYEQYF	TGTGCCAGCAGCCAAGACTGGGGTGGGCGGGATTTATCCTACGAGCAGTACTTC
NA	TRBV5-1	TRBJ2-1	TRBD1	CASSLVGQAQQFF	TGCGCCAGCAGCTTGGTAGGACAGGCCCAGCAGTTCTTC
NA	TRBV18	TRBJ2-5	TRBD1	CASSPSQGDRGLVETQYF	TGTGCCAGCTCACCAAGTCAAGGCGACAGGGGGCTGGTGGAGACCCAGTACTTC
NA	TRBV4-3	TRBJ1-2	NA	CASSQGVRVDYGYTF	TGCGCCAGCAGCCAAGGGGTCAGGGTCGACTATGGCTACACCTTC
NA	TRBV4-1	TRBJ1-5	TRBD1	CASSQGQGSLGQPQHF	TGCGCCAGCAGCCAAGGACAGGGGAGTTTAGGGCAGCCCCAGCATTTT
once	TRBV27	TRBJ1-2	NA	CASSSPRANYGYTF	TGTGCCAGCAGTTCACCCAGGGCCAACTATGGCTACACCTTC
NA	TRBV19	TRBJ2-5	NA	CASSIVPDRKETQYF	TGTGCCAGTAGTATAGTTCCGGACAGAAAAGAGACCCAGTACTTC
NA	TRBV12-3/TRBV12-4	TRBJ1-1	NA	CASSFTVNTEAFF	TGTGCCAGCAGTTTTACGGTCAACACTGAAGCTTTCTTT
once	TRBV27	TRBJ2-7	TRBD2	CASSSTSDYYEQYF	TGTGCCAGCAGTTCCACTAGCGACTACTACGAGCAGTACTTC
NA	TRBV29-1	TRBJ1-2	TRBD1	CSALPGTGNGYTF	TGCAGCGCGCTCCCCGGGACAGGGAATGGCTACACCTTC
NA	TRBV19	TRBJ2-5	TRBD2	CASSIRASGETQYF	TGTGCCAGTAGTATCCGGGCTAGCGGAGAGACCCAGTACTTC
NA	TRBV21-1	TRBJ2-7	NA	CASSKLGRPRGKQYF	TGTGCCAGCAGCAAACTGGGCAGGCCGAGGGGGAAGCAGTACTTC
few	TRBV27	TRBJ1-1	NA	CASSFFFPIVGVSGTEAFF	TGTGCCAGCAGTTTCTTCTTTCCGATTGTTGGGGTATCGGGGACTGAAGCTTTCTTT
NA	TRBV28	TRBJ1-2	NA	CASRFPGGDYGYTF	TGTGCCAGCAGGTTCCCGGGGGGGGACTATGGCTACACCTTC
NA	TRBV12-3/TRBV12-4	TRBJ1-1	TRBD1	CASSRRQGAEAFF	TGTGCCAGCAGCCGAAGACAGGGAGCTGAAGCTTTCTTT